The clone carrying this TCR beta chain was observed at least ten times. What it binds is not known. Reasons for excluding patients were uncontrolled infection, other autoimmune disease, pregnancy or lactation. It was RNA transcripts that yielded the amplified TCR beta CDR3 regions. First-round RT-PCR targeting the TCR CDR3 was performed with the HTBI primer set. Each CDR3 protein is one row after TCRdb ran MiXCR on the multiplex PCR reads. The sample consists of approximately 430,000 distinct CDR3 sequences, about 15% of them appearing once. The sample is drawn from a study of T cells in Graves' hyperthyroidism and ophthalmopathy. Overall study: Before any treatment, at initial diagnosis, peripheral blood was collected. Overall study findings and caveats: A median approximately 6.5 months before onset, the model predicted ophthalmopathy.

V shed 3 bases, J shed 4 bases, and the junction held 10 bases outside the gene matches. Germline V gene lookup returns CDR1 LGHDT and CDR2 YNNKEL (reference sequence). This CDR3 is 16 amino acids long. The rearrangement joins TRBV3-1 to TRBJ2-3, with TRBD2 identical over 7 bases. The receptor comes from a woman under 30 with Graves' hyperthyroidism. The material sequenced was blood. CDR3 nucleotide sequence: TGTGCCAGCAGCCACCGGGCCAGCGGGACGGCAGATACGCAGTATTTT. Amino acids: CASSHRASGTADTQYF.